This T cell receptor beta chain was identified in a study of T cells in Graves' hyperthyroidism and ophthalmopathy. Regions amplified from RNA transcripts were the TCR beta CDR3 regions. TCR CDR3 regions were first amplified by RT-PCR with HTBI primers. TCRdb reprocessed the multiplex PCR reads with MiXCR, giving one entry per CDR3 protein. The profile shows about 420,000 distinct CDR3 sequences, around 14% of them singletons. At least ten counts were recorded for this clonotype. J lost 6 bases, V lost 6 bases, and 10 bases had no gene match. This CDR3 comprises 14 residues. The receptor comes from a woman younger than 35 with Graves' hyperthyroidism. The material sequenced was blood. The genes are TRBV12-3 or TRBV12-4 and TRBJ2-7; 8 bases fit TRBD2. CDR3 DNA: TGTGCCAGCAGACCGCGGGGGGCCCTTACCGAGCAGTACTTC. Protein: CASRPRGALTEQYF.